The next 29 T cell receptor beta chains were all read from a single sample in a study of identical twins. Each CDR3 protein is one row after TCRdb ran MiXCR on the 5' RACE reads. Of 1,800,000 or so distinct CDR3 sequences listed, less than 40% are singletons. The sample was cord blood. These receptors were obtained from a newborn girl in good health.

The chain recombines TRBV20-1 with TRBJ2-3; D remains unclear. The length of the CDR3 is 14 residues. Germline V CDR1 and CDR2: DFQATT, SNEGSKA (reference sequence). V shed 6 bases and J shed 0 bases, with 13 bases lying between them. The CDR3 DNA is TGCAGTGCCCCACCAGCGAGCAGCACAGATACGCAGTATTTT. Translation: CSAPPASSTDTQYF.

The J gene is TRBJ2-3, the V gene TRBV7-2; TRBD1 or TRBD2 may be the D gene (5 bases each). Germline CDR1 reads SGHTA; CDR2 reads FQGNSA. The ends were cut back, 2 bases at V and 11 bases at J, with 14 bases in the middle. The CDR3 is 13 residues long. The CDR3 is CASSLSGGTVQYF. For the CDR3, the DNA is TGTGCCAGCAGCTTATCTGGTGGGACGGTGCAGTATTTT.

This clonotype has a handful of counts. The chain joins TRBV5-1 to TRBJ2-5; 9 bases agree with TRBD1. This CDR3 spans 16 amino acids. V lost 4 bases to trimming and J lost 5 bases; unmatched junction nucleotides: 12. Germline-derived CDR1 and CDR2 are SGHRS and YFSETQ. The CDR3 protein is CASSLILQGAGETQYF. In nucleotides, the CDR3 is TGCGCCAGCAGCCTTATCTTACAGGGGGCAGGGGAGACCCAGTACTTC.

The V call is TRBV2, the J call TRBJ2-1; TRBD2 might be the D (5 bases). Per the germline V gene, CDR1 is SNHLY and CDR2 is FYNNEI. V was pared by 4 bases and J by 0 bases, with 10 bases between. The CDR3 is 15 residues long. CDR3: CASSVREGSYNEQFF. In DNA, the CDR3 is TGTGCCAGCAGTGTTCGAGAGGGCTCCTACAATGAGCAGTTCTTC.

This clonotype was picked up many times. The gene calls are TRBV25-1 and TRBJ2-7; unclear D gene. Germline V lookup: CDR1 MGHDK, CDR2 SYGVNS. The germline V and J ends were trimmed by 3 bases and 3 bases, with 3 bases remaining between them. CDR3 size: 11 residues. CDR3 loop: CASSDVYEQYF. The CDR3 region has the DNA TGTGCCAGCAGTGATGTCTACGAGCAGTACTTC.

To note about this clonotype: A read error may produce the germline difference seen at one junction end. V gene TRBV4-1 combines with J gene TRBJ2-1; D gene ambiguous. This CDR3 is 16 amino acids long. The germline V gene encodes CDR1 MGHRA and CDR2 YSYEKL. The CDR3 DNA follows: TGCGCCAACAGCCAAGGGAACTACCCGCTTGGGCATGAGCAGTTCTTC. This translates into CANSQGNYPLGHEQFF.

V gene TRBV5-1 combines with J gene TRBJ2-5; TRBD2 is a possible D gene (6 bases). The CDR3 length is 14 residues. Germline V gives CDR1 SGHRS, CDR2 YFSETQ. The germline V and J ends were trimmed by 0 bases and 5 bases, with 11 bases remaining between them. CDR3 protein: CASSLVTSRETQYF. CDR3 sequence (DNA): TGCGCCAGCAGCTTGGTTACTAGCCGGGAGACCCAGTACTTC.

This clonotype was seen a handful of times. This chain connects TRBV15 to TRBJ2-3, with D maybe TRBD2 (6 bases). CDR3 length: 15 amino acids. The V gene's germline CDR1 is LNHNV and CDR2 YYDKDF (reference sequence). The V gene lost 6 bases and the J gene lost 4 bases, with 17 bases spanning the gap. In nucleotides, the CDR3 is TGTGCCACCAGTCCCAGAGACCGACTAGCAGATACGCAGTATTTT. Translated: CATSPRDRLADTQYF.

This clonotype was observed a handful of times. This rearrangement joins TRBV27 to TRBJ1-5; D may be TRBD1 (6 bases). This CDR3 spans 12 amino acids. The germline V gene encodes CDR1 MNHEY and CDR2 SMNVEV (reference sequence). V shed 8 bases and J shed 7 bases, with 12 bases lying between them. CDR3 DNA sequence: TGTGCCAGCCAGGGGATGGGCCAGCCCCAGCATTTT. Protein: CASQGMGQPQHF.

The sample holds a few counts of this clonotype. The junction departs from the called germline gene at one end, perhaps through a read error. The V call is TRBV29-1, the J call TRBJ2-1; 10 bases agree with TRBD2. The CDR3 is made up of 14 amino acids. Germline-derived CDR1 and CDR2 are SQVTM and ANQGSEA. CDR3 sequence reads: CSVDPGLADNGQFF. The CDR3 DNA is TGCAGCGTTGATCCTGGACTAGCGGACAATGGGCAGTTCTTC.

This chain links TRBV18 with TRBJ1-6; 9 nucleotides match TRBD1. The V segment lost 8 bases and the J segment 6 bases; nucleotides outside the gene matches: 5. CDR1 and CDR2 from the germline V gene are KGHSH and LQKENI. The CDR3 covers 14 residues. The CDR3 loop is CASAMGQGNSPLHF. The CDR3 coding sequence is TGTGCCAGCGCAATGGGACAGGGTAATTCACCCCTCCACTTT.

This clonotype was counted between two and nine times. The rearrangement links TRBV5-1 to TRBJ2-5; tentatively, D is TRBD1 (6 bases). The germline CDR1 and CDR2 sequences are SGHRS and YFSETQ. This CDR3 is 16 amino acids long. Trimming shortened V by 4 bases and J by 5 bases, and 21 bases separated the two germline ends. The CDR3 loop reads CASSPRRQDREETQYF. The CDR3 nucleotides read TGCGCCAGCAGCCCAAGAAGACAGGATAGGGAGGAGACCCAGTACTTC. The variable domain in full, with the rest retrieved from reference TRBV5-1 and TRBJ2-5, is KAGVTQTPRYLIKTRGQQVTLSCSPISGHRSVSWYQQTPGQGLQFLFEYFSETQRNKGNFPGRFSGRQFSNSRSEMNVSTLELGDSALYLCASSPRRQDREETQYFGPGTRLLVL.

The chain joins TRBV5-1 to TRBJ2-4; D might be TRBD1 (6 bases). The CDR3 contains 13 residues. Trimming took 0 bases from V and 13 from J, leaving 14 bases between them. Germline values: CDR1 SGHRS, CDR2 YFSETQ. CDR3: CASSLAHRDEQYF. CDR3 coding DNA: TGCGCCAGCAGCTTGGCTCACAGGGATGAGCAGTACTTC. The full variable domain, its missing parts supplied by reference TRBV5-1 and TRBJ2-4, is KAGVTQTPRYLIKTRGQQVTLSCSPISGHRSVSWYQQTPGQGLQFLFEYFSETQRNKGNFPGRFSGRQFSNSRSEMNVSTLELGDSALYLCASSLAHRDEQYFGAGTRLSVL.

This sequence joins TRBV6-6 and TRBJ2-5, with 11 bases lining up with TRBD2. CDR1 and CDR2 from the germline V gene are MNHNY and SVGAGI (reference sequence). The CDR3 runs 16 residues. J gave up 11 bases and V 6 bases, and 17 bases lay outside the gene matches. The CDR3 is CASRYLTSGIWNEQYF. CDR3 in DNA: TGTGCCAGCAGGTACCTGACTAGCGGGATTTGGAATGAGCAGTACTTC.

V and J are TRBV4-2 and TRBJ2-1; 13 bases are shared with TRBD2. The DNA end is a closer match to TRBJ2-7, so the J assignment may be wrong. The CDR3 consists of 19 residues. CDR1 is LGHNA, CDR2 YNFKEQ, per germline. CDR3: CASSPKVLLAGGLYNEQYF. CDR3 bases: TGTGCCAGCAGCCCAAAAGTTCTACTAGCGGGAGGGTTGTACAATGAGCAGTACTTC.

Of note for this clonotype: One end of the junction is discordant with germline, which a read error may explain. This chain links TRBV6-5 with TRBJ2-3; TRBD2 matches at 7 bases. Germline lookup yields CDR1 MNHEY and CDR2 SVGAGI. The CDR3 spans 16 residues. The CDR3 sequence: CASRYFFGGGTDTQYF. Written as DNA, the CDR3 is TGTGCCAGCAGATACTTTTTCGGGGGAGGGACAGATACGCAGTATTTT.

The chain uses TRBV3-1 and TRBJ2-1, with D possibly matching TRBD2 (7 bases). The J call may be mistaken, given a closer DNA end match to TRBJ2-7. Per the germline V gene, CDR1 is LGHDT and CDR2 is YNNKEL (reference sequence). CDR3 length: 17 residues. The CDR3 coding sequence is TGTGCCAGCAGCCAATGGGGGCGGCTAGCGGATTACAATGAGCAGTACTTC. It encodes CASSQWGRLADYNEQYF.

The chain carries TRBV20-1 and TRBJ2-3; the match to TRBD1 covers 12 bases. The length of the CDR3 is 14 residues. Germline V gene lookup returns CDR1 DFQATT and CDR2 SNEGSKA (reference sequence). CDR3 bases: TGCAGGCCGGGACAGGGGGCCCCCACAGATACGCAGTATTTT. Its translation is CRPGQGAPTDTQYF.

The genes are TRBV25-1 and TRBJ2-3, with TRBD1 matching 9 bases. J gave up 3 bases and V 3 bases, and 10 bases lay outside the gene matches. The V gene's germline CDR1 is MGHDK and CDR2 SYGVNS. The length of the CDR3 is 17 residues. The CDR3: CASSDPRTGAGTDTQYF. Here the CDR3 DNA reads TGTGCCAGCAGTGACCCCCGGACAGGGGCGGGGACAGATACGCAGTATTTT.

The chain couples TRBV29-1 to TRBJ2-3, with unresolved D. Germline V gives CDR1 SQVTM, CDR2 ANQGSEA. V lost 7 bases and J lost 0, with 14 bases in between. The CDR3 sequence is 14 residues long. The CDR3 DNA reads as TGCAGCGCCCATGCCAAGGCTAGCACAGATACGCAGTATTTT. Protein sequence: CSAHAKASTDTQYF.

The V call is TRBV7-9, the J call TRBJ2-1; 13 nucleotides match TRBD2. V shed 5 bases and J 6 bases; nucleotides not matched to a gene: 13. The V gene's germline CDR1 is SEHNR and CDR2 FQNEAQ (reference sequence). This CDR3 region has 18 residues. CDR3 nucleotides: TGTGCCAGCAGCCCATCGATAGGGAGGACTAGCGGGGGCAATGAGCAGTTCTTC. Translated: CASSPSIGRTSGGNEQFF. The full variable domain, with the rest looked up from reference TRBV7-9 and TRBJ2-1, is DTGVSQNPRHKITKRGQNVTFRCDPISEHNRLYWYRQTLGQGPEFLTYFQNEAQLEKSRLLSDRFSAERPKGSFSTLEIQRTEQGDSAMYLCASSPSIGRTSGGNEQFFGPGTRLTVL.

This clonotype was counted many times. The gene calls are TRBV3-1 and TRBJ2-1, with 11 positions matching TRBD2. The germline V gene has CDR1 LGHDT and CDR2 YNNKEL (reference sequence). This CDR3 comprises 16 residues. J gave up 2 bases and V 6 bases, and 6 bases lay outside the gene matches. CDR3 in amino acids: CASRRLAGGTYNEQFF. The CDR3 DNA is TGTGCCAGCAGGCGGTTAGCGGGAGGGACCTACAATGAGCAGTTCTTC.

The genes are TRBV9 and TRBJ2-2; tentative D call: TRBD1 (6 bases). The CDR3 runs 14 residues. V shed 7 bases and J shed 1 base, with 11 bases lying between them. Germline loops: CDR1 SGDLS, CDR2 YYNGEE. The CDR3 region has the DNA TGTGCCAGCGGAAGGGGACAGAACACCGGGGAGCTGTTTTTT. Residues: CASGRGQNTGELFF.

This clonotype occurred a few times. The chain employs TRBV6-1 and TRBJ2-1; 7 positions agree with TRBD2. Unmatched junction bases numbered 4, after V lost 2 bases and J lost 0 bases. The CDR3 sequence is 16 residues long. CDR1 is MNHNS, CDR2 SASEGT, per germline. The CDR3 DNA is TGTGCCAGCAGTGAACTAGCGGTGACCTCCTACAATGAGCAGTTCTTC. Translation: CASSELAVTSYNEQFF.

The chain joins TRBV5-5 to TRBJ2-7; the D is unclear. The CDR3 runs to 14 residues. Germline V gene data show CDR1 as SGHKS and CDR2 as YYEKEE (reference sequence). V was shortened by 4 bases and J by 0 bases, with 11 bases between the two germline ends. The CDR3 loop is CASSQTRYSYEQYF. The CDR3 nucleotides read TGTGCCAGCAGCCAGACTCGCTACTCCTACGAGCAGTACTTC.

CDR3 DNA sequence: TGTGCCAGCAGCCAAGATCAGCCGACTGAAGCTTTCTTT. This gives the protein CASSQDQPTEAFF. The rearrangement uses TRBV14 and TRBJ1-1; D uncertain. V dropped 0 bases and J dropped 5 bases, with 7 bases sitting between them. This CDR3 contains 13 residues. Germline loops: CDR1 SGHDN, CDR2 FVKESK.

V usage is TRBV28 and J usage is TRBJ2-1; D possibly corresponds to TRBD2 (5 bases). V lost 5 bases, J lost 6 bases, and 11 bases lay in between. Germline V gene sequence: CDR1 MDHEN, CDR2 SYDVKM. There are 13 residues in the CDR3. This chain's CDR3 is CASSPATSNEQFF. The CDR3 DNA sequence: TGTGCCAGCAGTCCCGCTACTAGCAATGAGCAGTTCTTC.

The gene calls are TRBV2 and TRBJ2-1; 12 positions agree with TRBD1. This CDR3 has 14 amino acids. The trim removed 6 bases at V and 8 bases at J, leaving 5 bases unmatched. Germline lookup yields CDR1 SNHLY and CDR2 FYNNEI. In nucleotides, the CDR3 is TGTGCCAGCAGGGGACAGGGGGCGATTCATGAGCAGTTCTTC. This codes for CASRGQGAIHEQFF.

This clonotype was recorded a few times. V and J are TRBV4-2 and TRBJ2-1; 16 bases are shared with TRBD2. This CDR3 has 19 residues. Trimming took 4 bases from V and 2 from J; bases not matched to a gene: 8. In germline, CDR1 is LGHNA, CDR2 YNFKEQ. The DNA for the CDR3 is TGTGCCAGCAGCCTACCAACCGGGACTAGCGGGAGGGCCTACAATGAGCAGTTCTTC. Translating it yields CASSLPTGTSGRAYNEQFF.